This T cell receptor (beta chain) was sequenced during a study of molecular identifiers for immune sequencing clone quantification. Between 20,000 and 1,000,000 sorted cells, with 10%, 30% or 50% RNA, yielded naive CD8 libraries. Naive CD8 T cells were FACS-sorted by CD8+CD4-CCR7+CD45RA+ markers. Ten or more counts support this clonotype. Its antigen is unknown. Via MiXCR, TCRdb re-called the PCR reads, giving one row per CDR3 protein. The table lists under 600,000 distinct CDR3 sequences, approximately 25% of them singletons. V was pared by 1 base and J by 1 base, with 13 bases between. Germline V CDR1 and CDR2: MGHRA, YSYEKL. CDR3 length: 16 residues. Findings and caveats of the study: Clones above 20 RNA copies contained over 98% of effector molecules but under 1% of naive ones.

The rearrangement links TRBV4-1 to TRBJ1-1; no reliable D call. The specimen sequenced was naive CD8+ T cells from blood, with Jurkat cell RNA spiked in. Described subset: FACS-sorted CD8+CD4-CCR7+CD45RA+ naive T cells. The origin of this receptor is a human donor in good health. Some libraries in this study had Jurkat cell RNA spiked in. The CDR3 DNA reads TGCGCCAGCAGCCAAGGCCTGGGCAGAACGAACACTGAAGCTTTCTTT. Protein sequence: CASSQGLGRTNTEAFF.